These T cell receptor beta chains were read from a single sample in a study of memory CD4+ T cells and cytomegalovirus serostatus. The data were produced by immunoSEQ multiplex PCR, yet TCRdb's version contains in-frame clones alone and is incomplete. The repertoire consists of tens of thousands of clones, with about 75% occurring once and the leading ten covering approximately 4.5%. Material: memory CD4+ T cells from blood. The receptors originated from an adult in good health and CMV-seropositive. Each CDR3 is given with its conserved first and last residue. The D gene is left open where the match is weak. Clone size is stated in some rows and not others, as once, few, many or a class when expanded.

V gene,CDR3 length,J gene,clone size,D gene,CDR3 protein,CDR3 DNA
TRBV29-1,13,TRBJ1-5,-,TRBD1,CSVDTGGDQPQHF,TGCAGCGTTGACACAGGGGGCGATCAGCCCCAGCATTTT
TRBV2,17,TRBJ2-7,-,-,CASSEATYSNKPYEQYF,TGTGCCAGCAGTGAAGCGACCTACTCGAATAAGCCCTACGAGCAGTACTTC
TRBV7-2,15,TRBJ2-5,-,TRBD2,CASSLSLAGQRTQYF,TGTGCCAGCAGCTTAAGCCTAGCGGGGCAGCGGACCCAGTACTTC
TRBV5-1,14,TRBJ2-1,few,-,CASSLGLSYNEQFF,TGCGCCAGCAGCTTGGGCCTTTCCTACAATGAGCAGTTCTTC
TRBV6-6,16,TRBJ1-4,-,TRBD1,CASSKTPGTGSEKLFF,TGTGCCAGCAGTAAAACACCCGGGACAGGGTCTGAAAAACTGTTTTTT
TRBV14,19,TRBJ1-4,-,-,CASSQDSAGRSRGEEKLFF,TGTGCCAGCAGCCAAGATTCGGCGGGCAGGTCCCGAGGGGAGGAAAAACTGTTTTTT
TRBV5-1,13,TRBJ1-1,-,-,CASGRGEGTEAFF,TGCGCCAGCGGGAGAGGGGAGGGGACTGAAGCTTTCTTT
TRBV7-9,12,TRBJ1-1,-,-,CASSETALGAFF,TGTGCCAGCAGCGAGACCGCCCTTGGGGCTTTCTTT
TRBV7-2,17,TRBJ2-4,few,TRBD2,CASSFSGGAGGKNIQYF,TGTGCCAGCAGCTTTAGCGGGGGGGCCGGTGGCAAAAACATTCAGTACTTC
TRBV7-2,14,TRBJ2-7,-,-,CASSYGHNSGEQYF,TGTGCCAGCAGCTATGGGCACAATTCTGGGGAGCAGTACTTC
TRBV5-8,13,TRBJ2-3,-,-,CASRASGSDTQYF,TGTGCCAGCCGTGCAAGCGGCTCAGATACGCAGTATTTT
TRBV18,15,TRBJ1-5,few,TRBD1,CASSRDSYSNQPQHF,TGTGCCAGCTCACGGGACAGCTATAGCAATCAGCCCCAGCATTTT
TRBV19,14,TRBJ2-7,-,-,CASSIAQGRGEQYF,TGTGCCAGTAGTATAGCCCAGGGGCGCGGCGAGCAGTACTTC
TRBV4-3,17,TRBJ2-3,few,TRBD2,CASSQDLLAGGLDTQYF,TGCGCCAGCAGCCAAGATTTGCTAGCGGGAGGGCTCGATACGCAGTATTTT
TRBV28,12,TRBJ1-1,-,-,CASTNRAVEAFF,TGTGCCAGCACGAACCGGGCCGTTGAAGCTTTCTTT
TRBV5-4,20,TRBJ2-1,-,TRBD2,CASSTRGGADKRLYTGEQFF,TGTGCCAGCAGCACACGGGGGGGGGCAGATAAGAGGTTATATACTGGTGAGCAGTTCTTC
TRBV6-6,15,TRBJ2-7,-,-,CASVGGRGQSYEQYF,TGTGCCAGCGTAGGGGGGCGGGGACAGTCCTACGAGCAGTACTTC
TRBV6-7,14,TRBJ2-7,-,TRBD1,CASSARDSVYEQYF,TGTGCCAGCAGCGCCCGGGACAGCGTATACGAGCAGTACTTC
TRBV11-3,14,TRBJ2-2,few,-,CASSFDRSTGELFF,TGTGCCAGCAGCTTCGACAGGTCCACCGGGGAGCTGTTTTTT
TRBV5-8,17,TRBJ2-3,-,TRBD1,CASSLIARTGGTDTQYF,TGTGCCAGCAGCTTGATAGCGCGGACAGGGGGCACAGATACGCAGTATTTT
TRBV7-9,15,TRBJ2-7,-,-,CASSSARDPGHEQYF,TGTGCCAGCAGCTCAGCAAGGGACCCAGGCCACGAGCAGTACTTC
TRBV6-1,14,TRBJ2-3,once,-,CASHFSGGTDTQYF,TGTGCCAGCCACTTCTCTGGCGGCACAGATACGCAGTATTTT
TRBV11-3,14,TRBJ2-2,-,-,CASSFASVGGELFF,TGTGCCAGCAGCTTCGCTAGCGTTGGCGGGGAGCTGTTTTTT
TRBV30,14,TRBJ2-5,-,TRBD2,CAWTSGSGGETQYF,TGTGCCTGGACCTCCGGTAGCGGGGGTGAGACCCAGTACTTC
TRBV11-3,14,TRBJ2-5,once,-,CASSKTQSQETQYF,TGTGCCAGCAGCAAAACCCAGTCGCAAGAGACCCAGTACTTC
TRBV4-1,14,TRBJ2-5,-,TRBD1,CASSQRGTEETQYF,TGCGCCAGCAGCCAGAGGGGGACAGAAGAGACCCAGTACTTC
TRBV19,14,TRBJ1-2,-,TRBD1,CASNAGGVSVGYTF,TGTGCCAGTAACGCAGGGGGCGTATCAGTTGGCTACACCTTC
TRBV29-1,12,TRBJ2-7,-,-,CSVGDSAYEQYF,TGCAGCGTTGGGGACTCTGCCTACGAGCAGTACTTC
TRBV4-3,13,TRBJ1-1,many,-,CASSQLGQGSAFF,TGCGCCAGCAGCCAACTAGGGCAGGGGTCGGCTTTCTTT
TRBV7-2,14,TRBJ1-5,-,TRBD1,CASSPGTDGEPQHF,TGTGCCAGCAGCCCCGGGACAGACGGAGAACCCCAGCATTTT
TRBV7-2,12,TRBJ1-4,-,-,CASSDFNEKLFF,TGTGCCAGCAGCGACTTTAATGAAAAACTGTTTTTT
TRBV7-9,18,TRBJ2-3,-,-,CASSPWATRVPSTDTQYF,TGTGCCAGCAGCCCTTGGGCTACCAGGGTGCCAAGCACAGATACGCAGTATTTT
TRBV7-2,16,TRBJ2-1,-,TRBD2,CASSPPSGGSYNEQFF,TGTGCCAGCAGCCCACCTAGCGGGGGGTCCTACAATGAGCAGTTCTTC
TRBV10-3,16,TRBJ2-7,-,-,CAISESPGKVTYEQYF,TGTGCCATCAGTGAGTCTCCGGGAAAGGTAACTTACGAGCAGTACTTC
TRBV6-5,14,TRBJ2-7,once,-,CASSASGGGSEQYF,TGTGCCAGCAGTGCGTCTGGGGGAGGTTCCGAGCAGTACTTC